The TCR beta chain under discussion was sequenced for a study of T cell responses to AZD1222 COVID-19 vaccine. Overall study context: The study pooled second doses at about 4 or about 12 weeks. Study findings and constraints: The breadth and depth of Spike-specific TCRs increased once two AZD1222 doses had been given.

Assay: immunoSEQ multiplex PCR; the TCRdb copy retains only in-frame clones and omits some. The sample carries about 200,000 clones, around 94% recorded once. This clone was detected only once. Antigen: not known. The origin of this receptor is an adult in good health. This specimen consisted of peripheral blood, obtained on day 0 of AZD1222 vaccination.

CDR3: CASSYRANSPLHF. In DNA, the CDR3 is TGTGCCAGCAGTTATCGCGCGAATTCACCCCTCCACTTT. The rearrangement links TRBV6-2 or TRBV6-3 to TRBJ1-6; D gene ambiguous. Germline assignment: CDR1 MNHEY and CDR2 SVGEGT. CDR3 size: 13 residues. Trimming removed 3 bases at V and 7 bases at J, with 7 bases between.